The 11 T cell receptor beta chains presented below share a single source sample, sequenced in a study of regulatory T cells in long-lasting Graves disease. Time point given: newly diagnosed GD, antithyroid drugs for less than 3 months. From PBMCs, RNA was extracted and then used to make the TCR library. The authors built TCR beta libraries using iRepertoire HTBI primers and Arm-PCR of CDR3 regions. A single record per CDR3 protein comes from TCRdb applying MiXCR to the multiplex PCR reads. Of fewer than 550,000 distinct CDR3 sequences listed, roughly 15% were seen once; the top ten hold 20% to 25%. This sample also appeared in a second study, on T cells in Graves' hyperthyroidism and ophthalmopathy.

The sequencing used peripheral blood mononuclear cells (PBMCs), collected at new diagnosis, from a patient treated with antithyroid drugs. Every receptor here comes from a woman aged 35-60 years with Graves disease.

This clonotype was counted a few times. A much larger clone lies one base from this, so it may be a read error. This likely comes from a read error, as the CDR3 has no conserved phenylalanine or tryptophan at its end. The rearrangement joins TRBV2 to TRBJ1-1; 7 positions match TRBD1. Germline CDR1 reads SNHLY; CDR2 reads FYNNEI. The CDR3 contains 12 residues. With 8 bases clipped from V and 5 bases from J, the junction kept 5 bases outside the gene matches. In DNA form, the CDR3 reads TGTGCCAGCCGACAGGGTCTGACTGAAGCTTTCCTT. The encoded protein is CASRQGLTEAFL.

This clonotype came up a few times. The chain combines TRBV5-6 with TRBJ1-2, with D unresolved. In germline, CDR1 is SGHDT, CDR2 YYEEEE. Trimming removed 2 bases at V and 2 bases at J, with 16 bases between. This CDR3 comprises 16 residues. CDR3 region: CASSLRRAGPNYGYTF. The CDR3 nucleotides are TGTGCCAGCAGCTTACGGCGGGCGGGTCCAAACTATGGCTACACCTTC.

The J gene is TRBJ1-4, the V gene TRBV18; D is uncertain. Germline loops: CDR1 KGHSH, CDR2 LQKENI. This CDR3 spans 17 amino acids. V was trimmed by 0 bases and J by 0 bases, leaving 11 bases between them. The CDR3 region has the DNA TGTGCCAGCTCACCACCGGGCAGGAGAGCAACTAATGAAAAACTGTTTTTT. Translating it yields CASSPPGRRATNEKLFF.

This clonotype was observed at least ten times. The rearrangement joins TRBV7-2 to TRBJ2-1; D possibly matches TRBD1 or TRBD2 (5 bases each). Germline lookup yields CDR1 SGHTA and CDR2 FQGNSA. Trimming took 1 base from V and 6 from J, leaving 10 bases between them. The CDR3 has 14 amino acids. CDR3 amino acids: CASSLDPGLNEQFF. CDR3 DNA: TGTGCCAGCAGCTTAGACCCGGGGCTCAATGAGCAGTTCTTC.

This clonotype was seen a handful of times. The chain combines TRBV6-1 with TRBJ1-2, with 7 bases that match TRBD1. In germline, CDR1 is MNHNS, CDR2 SASEGT. The CDR3 runs 15 residues. V gave up 6 bases and J gave up 0 bases; unmatched junction bases: 7. CDR3 protein: CASRRTQGANYGYTF. The CDR3 DNA sequence: TGTGCCAGCAGGCGCACTCAGGGGGCTAACTATGGCTACACCTTC.

This clonotype was recorded at least ten times. The V gene is TRBV12-3 or TRBV12-4, the J gene TRBJ1-2, with unresolved D. Trimming removed 3 bases from V and 4 bases from J, with 12 bases in between. The CDR3 loop spans 14 amino acids. The CDR3 coding sequence is TGTGCCAGCAGTTTTGCCGTCCCGGGCTATGGCTACACCTTC. Protein product: CASSFAVPGYGYTF.

This clonotype appeared many times. The chain combines TRBV10-3 with TRBJ1-5, with 11 bases fitting TRBD1. This CDR3 spans 17 amino acids. Germline lookup yields CDR1 ENHRY and CDR2 SYGVKD. After removal of 8 bases from V and 4 bases from J, the junction contained 13 bases not matched to a gene. CDR3 DNA sequence: TGTGCCATCGGGGGACAGGGGGGATCGTCGGGGAATCAGCCCCAGCATTTT. It codes for CAIGGQGGSSGNQPQHF.

The chain combines TRBV27 with TRBJ1-2, with D unresolved. There are 12 residues in the CDR3. CDR1 and CDR2 (germline): MNHEY, SMNVEV (reference sequence). V was shortened by 6 bases and J by 1 base, with 6 bases between the two germline ends. CDR3 protein: CASRTINYGYTF. The CDR3 DNA sequence: TGTGCCAGCAGGACGATTAACTATGGCTACACCTTC.

In its sample, this clonotype was seen many times. J is TRBJ1-1 and V is TRBV6-1; D unresolved. Germline V gene lookup returns CDR1 MNHNS and CDR2 SASEGT. The CDR3 is 14 amino acids. Trimming took 3 bases from V and 3 from J, leaving 11 bases between them. In DNA form, the CDR3 reads TGTGCCAGCAGTGAGGGGAATCTCGACACTGAAGCTTTCTTT. It encodes CASSEGNLDTEAFF.

This clonotype occurred many times. The genes are TRBV20-1 and TRBJ1-6; 9 bases line up with TRBD1. J lost 9 bases, V lost 6 bases, and 6 bases had no gene match. The CDR3 consists of 13 residues. Per the germline V gene, CDR1 is DFQATT and CDR2 is SNEGSKA (reference sequence). CDR3 sequence (DNA): TGCAGTGCAATAGGACAGGGGAGTTCACCCCTCCACTTT. This encodes CSAIGQGSSPLHF.

This clonotype was recorded at least ten times. V usage is TRBV28 and J usage is TRBJ2-1; D gene unclear. CDR1 and CDR2 from the germline V gene are MDHEN and SYDVKM. The CDR3 spans 14 residues. V lost 11 bases and J 4 bases, leaving 18 bases between the germline ends. CDR3 loop: CAVRRPKTYNEQFF. DNA of the CDR3: TGTGCCGTCCGCCGGCCTAAAACGTACAATGAGCAGTTCTTC.